Listed below are T cell receptor beta chains from one sample, sequenced in a study of response to subunit inactivated influenza vaccine. TCRdb re-derived calls from the RT-PCR reads in MiXCR, one entry per CDR3 protein. The table shows more than 450,000 distinct CDR3 sequences, with 12% occurring only once. Sequenced here: PBMCs from blood, sampled on the day of vaccination. These receptors were obtained from a man aged 45 to 65 who received an inactivated influenza vaccine. CDR3s include the opening cysteine and the closing phenylalanine or tryptophan.

j_call,v_call,cdr3_aa
TRBJ1-1,TRBV29-1,CSVESVTLNTEAFF
TRBJ2-2,TRBV20-1,CSAIGGRTSNTGELFF
TRBJ2-1,TRBV11-1,CASSLLRQGGEFF
TRBJ2-1,TRBV5-1,CASRQGSNNEQFF
TRBJ2-3,TRBV4-3,CASSQEITGTSTDTQYF
TRBJ1-6,TRBV5-1,CASSFGGQKDSPLHF
TRBJ2-3,TRBV5-1,CASSLTGTSGEDTQYF
TRBJ1-5,TRBV5-5,CASSLRLRDSNQPQHF
TRBJ1-4,TRBV9,CASSDQGTNEKLFF
TRBJ2-1,TRBV29-1,CSIRPGHMGNRQFF
TRBJ2-3,TRBV7-2,CASSLLASDTDTQYF
TRBJ1-5,TRBV3-1,CASSPLSDQPQHF
TRBJ2-7,TRBV9,CASSVDGRAGDEQYF
TRBJ1-1,TRBV20-1,CSARVLEQGRLNTEAFF
TRBJ2-7,TRBV29-1,CSVEVRLGSYEQYF